These 7 T cell receptor beta chains originate from one sample sequenced in a study of blood T cell repertoires in COVID-19. Clones were read by immunoSEQ multiplex PCR, and TCRdb kept only the in-frame ones, dropping some. Among about 230,000 clones listed, around 83% were seen once. Input material: peripheral blood. The receptors here all came from a woman aged 45-65 years with acute or convalescent COVID-19.

This clone is a singleton in its sample. The V and J genes are TRBV14 and TRBJ2-1, with D uncertain. The CDR3 runs to 13 residues. Trimming removed 1 base from V and 10 bases from J, with 11 bases in between. CDR1 is SGHDN and CDR2 is FVKESK in the germline V gene. The CDR3 here is CASSQVNRPEQFF. In DNA form, the CDR3 reads TGTGCCAGCAGCCAAGTTAACAGACCAGAGCAGTTCTTC. Based on the CDR3 plus reference TRBV14 and TRBJ2-1, the full variable domain is EAGVTQFPSHSVIEKGQTVTLRCDPISGHDNLYWYRRVMGKEIKFLLHFVKESKQDESGMPNNRFLAERTGGTYSTLKVQPAELEDSGVYFCASSQVNRPEQFFGPGTRLTVL.

This rearrangement joins TRBV6-5 to TRBJ1-2; a possible D gene is TRBD1 (6 bases). Trimming cost V 4 bases and J 7 bases, with 13 bases left between them. The germline gives CDR1 MNHEY, CDR2 SVGAGI. This CDR3 is built from 13 residues. CDR3 nucleotide sequence: TGTGCCAGCAGTTCCCCGACAGGACCTGGCTACACCTTC. Amino acid sequence: CASSSPTGPGYTF.

The chain is built from TRBV9 and TRBJ2-1; 9 bases agree with TRBD2. The trim removed 0 bases at V and 7 bases at J, leaving 5 bases unmatched. This CDR3 has 15 residues. Germline lookup yields CDR1 SGDLS and CDR2 YYNGEE. CDR3 protein: CASSVEGLAWNEQFF. CDR3 nucleotides: TGTGCCAGCAGCGTAGAGGGACTAGCTTGGAATGAGCAGTTCTTC.

The chain combines TRBV9 with TRBJ2-4, with D maybe TRBD2 (5 bases). The CDR3 loop spans 15 amino acids. Germline loops: CDR1 SGDLS, CDR2 YYNGEE. V lost 4 bases and J 4 bases, leaving 15 bases between the germline ends. The CDR3 reads CASSPAWTGKNIQYF. The CDR3 DNA reads TGTGCCAGCAGCCCGGCATGGACGGGAAAAAACATTCAGTACTTC. The entire variable domain, with the rest obtained from reference TRBV9 and TRBJ2-4, is as follows: DSGVTQTPKHLITATGQRVTLRCSPRSGDLSVYWYQQSLDQGLQFLIQYYNGEERAKGNILERFSAQQFPDLHSELNLSSLELGDSALYFCASSPAWTGKNIQYFGAGTRLSVL.

This chain uses TRBV5-5 with TRBJ2-2; 8 bases are a match to TRBD1. CDR1 is SGHKS and CDR2 is YYEKEE in the germline V gene (reference sequence). The V segment lost 4 bases and the J segment 3 bases; nucleotides outside the gene matches: 11. This CDR3 contains 17 residues. CDR3 in amino acids: CASSRPPGQGHTGELFF. CDR3 coding DNA: TGTGCCAGCAGCCGACCCCCCGGACAGGGACACACCGGGGAGCTGTTTTTT.

This clone was counted between two and nine times. J is TRBJ1-2 and V is TRBV7-8, with D unresolved. The V and J ends lost 1 base and 4 bases respectively, with 22 bases between them. Germline V gene sequence: CDR1 SGHVS, CDR2 FQNEAQ. CDR3 length: 18 amino acids. The CDR3 region has the DNA TGTGCCAGCAGCTTAGTTCCCCCTCTGGGCCAGCCTTTCTATGGCTACACCTTC. This translates into CASSLVPPLGQPFYGYTF.

In this sample, this clone turned up once. The CDR3 loop reads CAWSRVLQETQYF. In DNA form, the CDR3 reads TGTGCCTGGAGTCGGGTCCTCCAAGAGACCCAGTACTTC. The chain employs TRBV30 and TRBJ2-5; D unresolved. The CDR3 has 13 amino acids. CDR1 is GTSNPN, CDR2 SVGIG, per germline (reference sequence). V shed 2 bases and J shed 1 base, with 8 bases lying between them.